Below, 27 T cell receptor beta chains from the same sample are listed, as sequenced in a study of neurological immune-mediated disorders. TCRdb passed the 5' RACE reads through MiXCR, listing each CDR3 protein once. The sample holds about 35,000 distinct CDR3 sequences, 3% to 4% seen once. Sequenced: PBMCs. The receptors originated from a man aged 30 to 45 with multiple sclerosis.

This clonotype was picked up many times. The J gene is TRBJ2-6, the V gene TRBV5-1, with D unclear. The V gene lost 1 base and the J gene lost 0 bases, with 17 bases spanning the gap. The CDR3 is 19 amino acids. Germline CDR1 is SGHRS and CDR2 is YFSETQ. DNA for the CDR3: TGCGCCAGCAGCTTGTCCCAGGTACTAAAACACTCTGGGGCCAACGTCCTGACTTTC. Translating it yields CASSLSQVLKHSGANVLTF.

This clonotype is judged medium-sized. The rearrangement joins TRBV29-1 to TRBJ2-1; possibly TRBD2 for D (5 bases). Germline CDR1 reads SQVTM; CDR2 reads ANQGSEA. This CDR3 contains 11 residues. Trimming removed 7 bases from V and 4 bases from J, with 8 bases in between. The DNA for the CDR3 is TGCAGCGAGAGGAGGTACAATGAGCAGTTCTTC. This translates into CSERRYNEQFF.

The V and J genes are TRBV3-1 and TRBJ2-7; D might be TRBD2 (5 bases). V lost 4 bases and J 8 bases, leaving 12 bases between the germline ends. The CDR3 is made up of 12 amino acids. Germline CDR1 and CDR2: LGHDT and YNNKEL (reference sequence). The CDR3 loop is CASSRGSSKQYF. DNA for the CDR3: TGTGCCAGCAGCCGAGGGAGTAGCAAGCAGTACTTC.

This clonotype was counted ten times or more. J is TRBJ2-3 and V is TRBV5-1; unclear D gene. Germline CDR1 reads SGHRS; CDR2 reads YFSETQ. Trimming stripped 4 bases from V and 5 bases from J, with 5 bases between. This CDR3 is 11 amino acids long. This chain's CDR3 is CASSDLDTQYF. CDR3 DNA sequence: TGCGCCAGCAGCGACTTAGATACGCAGTATTTT.

This clonotype was seen many times. This chain joins TRBV20-1 and TRBJ1-5, with TRBD1 as a possible D gene (5 bases). V lost 4 bases to trimming and J lost 0 bases, with 19 bases between them. The CDR3 extends over 17 amino acids. Germline V gene data show CDR1 as DFQATT and CDR2 as SNEGSKA (reference sequence). The CDR3 sequence is CSATGLSSGGSNQPQHF. The CDR3 DNA follows: TGCAGTGCTACGGGATTAAGTAGCGGGGGTAGCAATCAGCCCCAGCATTTT.

This clonotype was detected ten times or more. The chain has TRBV9 and TRBJ2-2, with no clear D. CDR3 length equals 14 residues. V lost 6 bases, J lost 2 bases, and 11 bases lay in between. Germline values: CDR1 SGDLS, CDR2 YYNGEE. The CDR3 nucleotides are TGTGCCAGCAATTCGCCGTACAACACCGGGGAGCTGTTTTTT. It yields the protein CASNSPYNTGELFF.

A note on this clonotype: An end of the junction does not agree with germline; a read error may underlie this. The V call is TRBV6-6, the J call TRBJ2-2; D gene uncertain. The CDR3 length is 16 residues. Germline values: CDR1 MNHNY, CDR2 SVGAGI (reference sequence). CDR3 amino acids: CVSSYSVSQNTGELFF. In nucleotides, the CDR3 is TGTGTCAGCAGTTACTCGGTCTCGCAGAACACCGGGGAGCTGTTTTTT.

This rearrangement joins TRBV6-6 to TRBJ1-2; possibly TRBD1 for D (5 bases). Trimming cost V 10 bases and J 2 bases, with 11 bases left between them. CDR3 length: 12 amino acids. In germline, CDR1 is MNHNY, CDR2 SVGAGI (reference sequence). In nucleotides, the CDR3 is TGTGCCACCATCCGGGGGAACTATGGCTACACCTTC. Its translation is CATIRGNYGYTF.

This clonotype has a count of ten or more. The V and J genes are TRBV7-9 and TRBJ2-1, with 11 bases lining up with TRBD2. The length of the CDR3 is 15 residues. Germline loops: CDR1 SEHNR, CDR2 FQNEAQ (reference sequence). V lost 5 bases and J lost 8; bases outside the gene matches: 8. CDR3 coding DNA: TGTGCCAGCAGCCCCCTAGCGGGGGGCTTGCATGAGCAGTTCTTC. It codes for CASSPLAGGLHEQFF.

This clonotype was detected ten times or more. The CDR3, as DNA: TGTGCCAGCAGGTTGGAAGCTCCCGATGAGCAGTTCTTC. Residues: CASRLEAPDEQFF. V and J are TRBV6-5 and TRBJ2-1; D unclear. The CDR3 length is 13 residues. Germline V lookup: CDR1 MNHEY, CDR2 SVGAGI. V was trimmed by 6 bases and J by 8 bases, leaving 14 bases between them.

This clonotype was recorded at least ten times. The chain employs TRBV12-3 or TRBV12-4 and TRBJ2-3; 9 positions match TRBD1. The J segment lost 5 bases and the V segment lost 8 bases, leaving 5 bases of the junction unmatched. The CDR3 extends over 13 amino acids. The CDR3 DNA sequence: TGTGCCAGCTACAGGGGGCGAAAAGATACGCAGTATTTT. Protein: CASYRGRKDTQYF.

Many counts were recorded for this clonotype. The gene calls are TRBV27 and TRBJ1-2; D is uncertain. Germline-derived CDR1 and CDR2 are MNHEY and SMNVEV (reference sequence). The CDR3 runs to 13 residues. V was shortened by 3 bases and J by 3 bases, with 8 bases between the two germline ends. The CDR3 region is CASSFGVHYGYTF. The CDR3 region has the DNA TGTGCCAGCAGTTTCGGGGTTCACTATGGCTACACCTTC.

This clonotype was recorded a few times. The chain couples TRBV7-2 to TRBJ2-5, with 13 nucleotides matching TRBD2. V was pared by 5 bases and J by 5 bases, with 8 bases of the junction left unmatched. The CDR3 spans 16 residues. Germline CDR1 SGHTA, CDR2 FQGNSA. The CDR3 DNA sequence: TGTGCCAGCAGCGCCCCACTAGCGGGGGGGCGGGAGACCCAGTACTTC. It is translated as CASSAPLAGGRETQYF.

This clonotype was recorded many times. The chain has TRBV6-5 and TRBJ1-2, with D possibly TRBD1 on 6 matching bases. The germline V gene encodes CDR1 MNHEY and CDR2 SVGAGI. V was cut by 7 bases and J by 8 bases, with 17 bases left in between. CDR3 length equals 13 residues. The CDR3 DNA is TGTGCCAGCACCCTTAATCCCGGGGGCGGCTACACCTTC. It yields the protein CASTLNPGGGYTF.

This clonotype came up a few times. This chain joins TRBV7-6 and TRBJ2-1; possible D gene TRBD1, 5 bases. CDR3 length: 13 amino acids. V lost 6 bases to trimming and J lost 8 bases, with 14 bases between them. The V gene's germline CDR1 is SGHVS and CDR2 FNYEAQ. This chain's CDR3 is CASRGAMQDEQFF. In nucleotides, the CDR3 is TGTGCCAGCAGAGGGGCTATGCAAGATGAGCAGTTCTTC.

This clonotype was found many times. The chain couples TRBV5-1 to TRBJ1-1; possible D gene TRBD1, 6 bases. From germline, CDR1 is SGHRS and CDR2 YFSETQ. The CDR3 runs 14 residues. Trimming stripped 0 bases from V and 11 bases from J, with 17 bases between. The CDR3 loop is CASSLVQGPGPAFF. DNA of the CDR3: TGCGCCAGCAGCTTGGTGCAGGGGCCCGGGCCGGCTTTCTTT.

The gene calls are TRBV20-1 and TRBJ2-3, with a weak D call TRBD2 (5 bases). This CDR3 has 15 amino acids. The germline V gene encodes CDR1 DFQATT and CDR2 SNEGSKA (reference sequence). Trimming cost V 3 bases and J 0 bases, with 13 bases left between them. Here the CDR3 DNA reads TGCAGTGCTAGCTGGGCCGGGATGAGCACAGATACGCAGTATTTT. This codes for CSASWAGMSTDTQYF.

Relative to its sample, this clonotype is medium-sized. The V gene is TRBV20-1, the J gene TRBJ2-7, with D possibly matching TRBD1 (6 bases). The CDR3 covers 13 residues. V was pared by 5 bases and J by 5 bases, with 16 bases between. Germline CDR1 is DFQATT and CDR2 is SNEGSKA (reference sequence). CDR3 sequence reads: CSAPNREYNEQYF. Here the CDR3 DNA reads TGCAGTGCTCCTAACAGGGAATACAACGAGCAGTACTTC.

The sample holds many counts of this clonotype. The chain links TRBV25-1 to TRBJ2-7; weak D call: TRBD2 (5 bases). Germline-derived CDR1 and CDR2 are MGHDK and SYGVNS. V lost 1 base and J lost 5, with 12 bases in between. The CDR3 length is 14 residues. The CDR3 sequence is CASSESGPGNEQYF. CDR3 DNA sequence: TGTGCCAGCAGTGAATCGGGTCCGGGAAACGAGCAGTACTTC.

This clonotype was seen ten or more times. The V gene is TRBV20-1, the J gene TRBJ1-1; D possibly corresponds to TRBD1 (5 bases). The V end was cut by 2 bases, the J end by 4 bases, with 14 bases between. CDR3 size: 14 residues. The germline V gene has CDR1 DFQATT and CDR2 SNEGSKA (reference sequence). The CDR3 sequence is CSARPIGGVTEAFF. The CDR3 bases are TGCAGTGCTAGACCGATAGGAGGGGTCACTGAAGCTTTCTTT.

This clonotype was recorded many times. The chain has TRBV2 and TRBJ2-7, with D possibly TRBD2 on 5 matching bases. Germline lookup yields CDR1 SNHLY and CDR2 FYNNEI. Trimming removed 1 base from V and 0 bases from J, with 7 bases in between. This CDR3 has 14 residues. The DNA of the CDR3 is TGTGCCAGCAGTGAAGGCGGGCTCTCCTACGAGCAGTACTTC. Protein: CASSEGGLSYEQYF.

The table lists this clonotype with many counts. The chain couples TRBV12-3 or TRBV12-4 to TRBJ2-7; 8 bases fit TRBD1. Unmatched junction bases numbered 11, after V lost 5 bases and J lost 5 bases. CDR3 length: 15 amino acids. The CDR3 loop is CASSPKFGQGHEQYF. DNA for the CDR3: TGTGCCAGCAGTCCGAAATTTGGACAGGGCCACGAGCAGTACTTC.

This clonotype was seen repeatedly, ten times or more. The chain is built from TRBV12-3 or TRBV12-4 and TRBJ2-1, with TRBD2 matching over 10 bases. The CDR3 is 12 residues long. With V trimmed by 2 bases and J by 16 bases, 5 bases remained unmatched. CDR3 coding DNA: TGTGCCAGCAGTTTACTTAGCGGGGGGCCCTTCTTC. Amino acids: CASSLLSGGPFF.

In this sample, this clonotype turned up many times. A read error may account for a junction end that differs from germline. The chain is built from TRBV20-1 and TRBJ1-4; TRBD1 agrees at 7 bases. This CDR3 spans 11 amino acids. In germline, CDR1 is DFQATT, CDR2 SNEGSKA (reference sequence). This CDR3 is CTTGRDEKLFF. The CDR3 coding sequence is TGTACGACAGGGAGGGATGAAAAACTGTTTTTT.

This clonotype was seen only a few times. The rearrangement joins TRBV7-3 to TRBJ1-3; no firm D call. Looked up from germline, CDR1 is SGHTA and CDR2 is FQGTGA. V lost 5 bases, J lost 4 bases, and 12 bases lay in between. The CDR3 is 14 amino acids. CDR3 loop: CASSPNLQGNTIYF. CDR3 coding DNA: TGTGCCAGCAGCCCGAACCTACAGGGAAACACCATATATTTT.

This clonotype was found many times. This sequence joins TRBV5-1 and TRBJ2-5; 9 bases fit TRBD2. V lost 7 bases to trimming and J lost 7 bases; unmatched junction nucleotides: 14. Germline CDR1 and CDR2: SGHRS and YFSETQ. CDR3 length: 15 amino acids. The CDR3 loop is CASGSSGGPTGTQYF. CDR3 bases: TGCGCCAGCGGTAGTAGCGGGGGTCCCACGGGGACCCAGTACTTC.

Ten or more counts support this clonotype. J is TRBJ2-5 and V is TRBV7-8, with unresolved D. This CDR3 has 15 amino acids. Germline CDR1 SGHVS, CDR2 FQNEAQ. Trimming left V 0 bases short and J 2 bases short, with 10 bases between. CDR3 protein: CASSLARRLQETQYF. The DNA for the CDR3 is TGTGCCAGCAGCTTAGCGAGGAGATTACAAGAGACCCAGTACTTC.